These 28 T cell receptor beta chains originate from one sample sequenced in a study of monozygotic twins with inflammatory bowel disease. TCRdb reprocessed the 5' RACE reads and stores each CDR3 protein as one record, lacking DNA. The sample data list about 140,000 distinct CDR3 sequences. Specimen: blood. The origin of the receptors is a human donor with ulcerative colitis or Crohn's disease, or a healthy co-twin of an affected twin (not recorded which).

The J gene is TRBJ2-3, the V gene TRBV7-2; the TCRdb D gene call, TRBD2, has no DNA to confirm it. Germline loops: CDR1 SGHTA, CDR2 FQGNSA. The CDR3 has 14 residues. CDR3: CASKEGGYTDTQYF.

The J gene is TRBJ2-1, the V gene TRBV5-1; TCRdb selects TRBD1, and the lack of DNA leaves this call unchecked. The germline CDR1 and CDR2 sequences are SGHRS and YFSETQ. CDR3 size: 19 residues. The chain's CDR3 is CASSDRTGRRFRTYNEQFF.

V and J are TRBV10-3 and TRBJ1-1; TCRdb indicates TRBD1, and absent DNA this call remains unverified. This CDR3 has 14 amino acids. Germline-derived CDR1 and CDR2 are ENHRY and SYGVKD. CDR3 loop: CAISLGQPNTEAFF.

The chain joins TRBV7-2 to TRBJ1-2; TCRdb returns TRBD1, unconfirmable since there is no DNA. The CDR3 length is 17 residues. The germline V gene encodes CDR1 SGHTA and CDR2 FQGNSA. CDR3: CASSLDVRTGEIGGYTF.

This CDR3 is CASSLARGQELPNYGYTF. V and J are TRBV7-6 and TRBJ1-2. This CDR3 has 18 residues. CDR1 and CDR2 (germline): SGHVS, FNYEAQ.

This chain's CDR3 is CASSPGIGLGTDTQYF. The genes are TRBV18 and TRBJ2-3. CDR1 and CDR2 from the germline V gene are KGHSH and LQKENI. This CDR3 is 16 amino acids long.

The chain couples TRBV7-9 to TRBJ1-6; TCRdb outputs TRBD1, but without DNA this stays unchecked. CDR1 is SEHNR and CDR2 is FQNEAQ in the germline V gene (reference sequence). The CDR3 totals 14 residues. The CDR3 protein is CASSADGGNSPLHF.

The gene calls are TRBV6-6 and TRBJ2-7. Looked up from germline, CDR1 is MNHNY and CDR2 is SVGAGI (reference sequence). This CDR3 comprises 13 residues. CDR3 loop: CASSYGQIYEQYF.

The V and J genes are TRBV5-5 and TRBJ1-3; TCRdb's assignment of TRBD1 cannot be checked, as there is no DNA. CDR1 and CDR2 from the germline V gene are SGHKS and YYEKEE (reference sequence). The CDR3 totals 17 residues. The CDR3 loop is CASSKLGTGSSGNTIYF.

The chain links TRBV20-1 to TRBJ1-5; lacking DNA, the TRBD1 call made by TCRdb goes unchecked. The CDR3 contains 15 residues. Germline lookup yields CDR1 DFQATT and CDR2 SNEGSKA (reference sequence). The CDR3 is CSAPYSGTGGQPQHF.

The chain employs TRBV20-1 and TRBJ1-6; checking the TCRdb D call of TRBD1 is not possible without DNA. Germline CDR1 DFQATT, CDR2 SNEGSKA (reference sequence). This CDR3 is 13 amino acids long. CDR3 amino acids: CSARQGLNSPLHF.

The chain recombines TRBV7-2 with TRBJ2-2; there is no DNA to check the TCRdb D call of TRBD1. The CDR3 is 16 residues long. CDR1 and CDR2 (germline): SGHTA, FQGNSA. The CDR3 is CASSVIPGRNTGELFF.

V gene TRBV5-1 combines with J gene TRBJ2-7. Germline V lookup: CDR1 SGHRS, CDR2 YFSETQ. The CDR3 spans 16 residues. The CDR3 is CASSLVAVTGSYEQYF.

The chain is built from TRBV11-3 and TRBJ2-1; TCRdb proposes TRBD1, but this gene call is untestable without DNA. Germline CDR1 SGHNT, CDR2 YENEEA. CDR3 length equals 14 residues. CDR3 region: CASSPGTVYNEQFF.

The CDR3 region is CASSSPNEGNTIYF. J is TRBJ1-3 and V is TRBV7-3; TCRdb designates TRBD1, a call that cannot be tested without DNA. The CDR3 sequence is 14 residues long. Germline loops: CDR1 SGHTA, CDR2 FQGTGA.

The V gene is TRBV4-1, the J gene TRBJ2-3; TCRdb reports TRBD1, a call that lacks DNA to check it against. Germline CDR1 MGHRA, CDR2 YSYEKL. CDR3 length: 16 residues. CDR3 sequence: CASSLWGTGGTDTQYF.

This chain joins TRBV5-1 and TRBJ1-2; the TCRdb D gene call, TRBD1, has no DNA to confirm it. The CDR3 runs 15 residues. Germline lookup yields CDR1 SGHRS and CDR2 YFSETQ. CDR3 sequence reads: CASSPPGGASGGYTF.

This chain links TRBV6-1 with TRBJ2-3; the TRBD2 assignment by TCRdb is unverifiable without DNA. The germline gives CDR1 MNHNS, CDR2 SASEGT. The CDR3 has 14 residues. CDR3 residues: CASPGLAATDTQYF.

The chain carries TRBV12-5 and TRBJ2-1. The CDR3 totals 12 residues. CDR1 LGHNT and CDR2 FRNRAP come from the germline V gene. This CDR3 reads CASGLVQVEQFF.

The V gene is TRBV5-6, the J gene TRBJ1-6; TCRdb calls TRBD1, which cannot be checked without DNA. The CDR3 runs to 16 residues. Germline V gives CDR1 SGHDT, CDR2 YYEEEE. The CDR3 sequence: CASSEIGDRANAPLHF.

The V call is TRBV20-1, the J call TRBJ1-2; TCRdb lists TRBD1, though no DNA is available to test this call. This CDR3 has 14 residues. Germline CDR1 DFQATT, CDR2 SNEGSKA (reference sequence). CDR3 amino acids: CSARDRGRGPGYTF.

Here the CDR3 reads CASSQVLGGATPYEQYF. This sequence joins TRBV4-3 and TRBJ2-7; TCRdb's D call, TRBD1, is unchecked because there is no DNA. The length of the CDR3 is 17 residues. In germline, CDR1 is LGHNA, CDR2 YSLEER.

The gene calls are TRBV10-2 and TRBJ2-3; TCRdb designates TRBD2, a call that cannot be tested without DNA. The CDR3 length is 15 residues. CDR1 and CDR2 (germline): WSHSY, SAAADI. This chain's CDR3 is CASKISGVSTDTQYF.

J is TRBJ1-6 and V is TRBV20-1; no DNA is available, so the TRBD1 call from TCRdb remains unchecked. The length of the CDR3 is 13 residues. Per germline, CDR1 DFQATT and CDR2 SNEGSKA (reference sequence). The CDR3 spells CSATQEGGSPLHF.

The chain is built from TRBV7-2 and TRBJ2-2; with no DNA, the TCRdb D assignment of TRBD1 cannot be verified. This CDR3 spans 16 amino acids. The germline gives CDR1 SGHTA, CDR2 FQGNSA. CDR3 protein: CASSTRTGKGTGELFF. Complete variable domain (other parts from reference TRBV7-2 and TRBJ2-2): GAGVSQSPSNKVTEKGKDVELRCDPISGHTALYWYRQSLGQGLEFLIYFQGNSAPDKSGLPSDRFSAERTGGSVSTLTIQRTQQEDSAVYLCASSTRTGKGTGELFFGEGSRLTVL.

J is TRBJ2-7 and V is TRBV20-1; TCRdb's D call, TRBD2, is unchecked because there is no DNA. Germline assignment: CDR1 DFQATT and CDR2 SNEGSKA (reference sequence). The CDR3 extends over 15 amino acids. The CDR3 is CSAPFSGGPAYEQYF.

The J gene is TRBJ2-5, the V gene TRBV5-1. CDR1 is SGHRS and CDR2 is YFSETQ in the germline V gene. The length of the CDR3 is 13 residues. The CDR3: CASSLGVRETQYF.

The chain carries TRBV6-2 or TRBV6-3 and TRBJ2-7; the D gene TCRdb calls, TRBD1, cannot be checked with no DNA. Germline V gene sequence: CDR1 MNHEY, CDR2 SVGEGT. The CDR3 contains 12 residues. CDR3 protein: CASSRTGNEQNF.